The T cell receptor (beta chain) under discussion was sequenced for a study of blood T cell repertoires in COVID-19 (dated by TCRdb to the early 2020s). Notes on the research overall: The collaborator samples originated in the United States, Italy and Spain and spanned the acute and convalescent phases of COVID-19. The material from the prospective study consisted of cDNA or gDNA derived from T cells, B-cell-depleted T cells, or PBMCs. Where HLA class I and class II types were available, the types were taken from metadata supplied by the sample provider, not from assay-based typing. The dataset comprised deeply sampled blood TCRbeta repertoires from subjects exposed to, actively infected with, or recovered from COVID-19. The repertoires were released in a freely available public database meant as a resource for research on the immune response to SARS-CoV-2. The samples were drawn from two sources: the first 160 participants of the ongoing ImmuneRACE study, and 1,254 subjects contributed by 6 global collaborators. Sample metadata almost always included a de-identified subject ID, COVID-19 status, age in years and sex. On the study overall, not on this receptor specifically: How much clinical and demographic metadata was included differed by source and by participant, and the metadata was provided uncurated.

This clone was counted a few times. Its antigen specificity is not known. There are no base qualities to consult, and no much larger clone falls within one base. The immunoSEQ Assay, a bias-controlled multiplex PCR, was used to amplify TCRbeta CDR3 regions from genomic DNA. Per the authors' processing: The number of nucleated cells in each sample was estimated by amplification of reference gene primers within the assay. To quantify the absolute abundance of each unique TCRbeta CDR3 rearrangement, sequence reads were collapsed and filtered. Productive Simpson clonality was computed per sample as the square root of Simpson's diversity index over productive rearrangements. The table was pulled from immuneACCESS by TCRdb, which kept in-frame rearrangements only. Such tables lose some clones; where checked, under half of the loss comes from unresolved V genes, and the rest has no known cause. V, J and clone size are those of that table, while D and trimming were read from the DNA. A total of 310,000 or so clones appear in this sample, 75% to 90% of them only once. The ten top clones hold about 2.2% of the sample.

The CDR3 goes from the cysteine to the phenylalanine over 16 residues. The read is trimmed to its CDR3 DNA, 48 bases read in frame from base 1. Looking up the germline V gene yields CDR1 SGHAT and CDR2 FQNNGV. V ends up 5 bases short and J 0 bases short, with an unmatched junction base count of 7. A second Seattle source provided samples from volunteer blood donors who had recovered from COVID-19. Collaborating institutions collected whole blood in K2EDTA tubes following their own protocols. Collaborator samples were shipped for TCRbeta analysis as frozen whole blood, isolated PBMCs, or DNA extracted from either sample type.

The sample was peripheral blood. This sequence was found in a woman between 45 and 60 years old who had recovered from COVID-19. The rearrangement joined TRBV11-2 to TRBJ2-3, with TRBD2 identical over 8 junction bases. The CDR3 reads CASSLAGGRSTDTQYF. The DNA sequence reads TGTGCCAGCAGCCTGGCGGGGGGCCGGAGCACAGATACGCAGTATTTT.